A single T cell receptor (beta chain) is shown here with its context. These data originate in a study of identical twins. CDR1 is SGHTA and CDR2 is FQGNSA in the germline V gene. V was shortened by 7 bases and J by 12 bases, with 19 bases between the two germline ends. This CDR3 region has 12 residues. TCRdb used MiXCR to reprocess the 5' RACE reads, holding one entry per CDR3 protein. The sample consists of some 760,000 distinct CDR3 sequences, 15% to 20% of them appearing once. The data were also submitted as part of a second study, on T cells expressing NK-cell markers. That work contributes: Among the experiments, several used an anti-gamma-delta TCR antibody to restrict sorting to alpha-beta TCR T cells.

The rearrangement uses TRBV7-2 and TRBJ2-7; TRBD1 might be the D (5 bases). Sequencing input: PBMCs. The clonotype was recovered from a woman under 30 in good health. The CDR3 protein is CASNTPGFKGYF. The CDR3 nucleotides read TGTGCCAGCAACACACCAGGGTTTAAAGGGTACTTC.